The sequence of this T cell receptor (beta chain) was determined in a study of response to subunit inactivated influenza vaccine. Study-wide results and caveats: Authors suggested each seasonal flu vaccination may recruit only limited numbers of new T cells.

One entry per CDR3 protein results from TCRdb running MiXCR on the RT-PCR reads. The sample gives about 800,000 distinct CDR3 sequences, around 20% of which show up once; roughly a tenth is in the top ten. This CDR3 has 16 amino acids. V shed 5 bases and J shed 9 bases, with 20 bases lying between them. This clonotype was seen a handful of times. Its specificity is not known. This sequence was found in a man aged 50-60 years who received an inactivated influenza vaccine. The sequencing here drew on PBMCs from blood, taken more than 4 days after vaccination. This sequence joins TRBV12-3 or TRBV12-4 and TRBJ1-6; D may be TRBD1 (6 bases). In nucleotides, the CDR3 is TGTGCCAGCAGTGCAGGCAGGGGCGGCGGTGGTTCACCCCTCCACTTT. It specifies CASSAGRGGGGSPLHF.